A single sample gave rise to the 23 T cell receptor beta chains below, sequenced in a study of OX40 agonist ivuxolimab in advanced cancers. The library was built by means of the immunoSEQ multiplex PCR assay. The source is immuneACCESS, and TCRdb retained only in-frame sequences with V and J called. Part of the clones is not carried over; for the studies checked, unresolved V genes explain less than half of this, and the remainder is unexplained. This sample comprises tens of thousands of clones, approximately 80% of them detected only once. The ten largest clones represent around 2.7% of the sample. The sample consisted of CD4+ or CD8+ T cells sorted from blood, taken in a trial of the OX40 agonist ivuxolimab. The receptors stem from an adult with an advanced solid tumor such as melanoma, head and neck, liver or kidney cancer.

The V gene is TRBV5-1, the J gene TRBJ2-1; D possibly matches TRBD1 or TRBD2 (6 bases each). CDR3 length: 14 residues. Germline-derived CDR1 and CDR2 are SGHRS and YFSETQ. V shed 3 bases and J shed 4 bases, with 11 bases lying between them. The CDR3 is CASSWGAPYNEQFF. The DNA for the CDR3 is TGCGCCAGCAGCTGGGGGGCTCCATACAATGAGCAGTTCTTC.

The CDR3: CASSSPHKGFYGYTF. CDR3 sequence (DNA): TGTGCCAGCAGTTCCCCCCACAAGGGTTTCTATGGCTACACCTTC. The rearrangement joins TRBV28 to TRBJ1-2; no clear D. Trimming pared 4 bases from V and 4 bases from J, leaving 16 bases between. The germline gives CDR1 MDHEN, CDR2 SYDVKM. CDR3 length equals 15 residues.

The genes are TRBV7-9 and TRBJ2-1; no reliable D call. The V and J ends lost 0 bases and 15 bases respectively, with 18 bases between them. Germline values: CDR1 SEHNR, CDR2 FQNEAQ (reference sequence). The CDR3 runs to 14 residues. In nucleotides, the CDR3 is TGTGCCAGCAGCTTAGCGCAGAGTAGTCTCCGTCCGTTCTTC. It translates to CASSLAQSSLRPFF.

This clone was seen only once. The genes are TRBV28 and TRBJ2-7; 9 nucleotides agree with TRBD1. The CDR3 is made up of 15 amino acids. J was trimmed by 3 bases and V by 5 bases; bases with no gene match: 8. Per germline, CDR1 MDHEN and CDR2 SYDVKM. The CDR3: CASSGPGQGLYEQYF. CDR3 coding DNA: TGTGCCAGCAGTGGACCCGGACAGGGGCTCTACGAGCAGTACTTC.

This chain joins TRBV21-1 and TRBJ1-4. TRBV21-1 is a pseudogene. The CDR3 is 13 amino acids. Here the CDR3 reads CASSKDGNEKLFF. CDR3 nucleotide sequence: TGTGCCAGCAGCAAAGATGGAAATGAAAAACTGTTTTTT.

Judged by abundance, this clone is medium-sized. The chain has TRBV5-1 and TRBJ2-7, with 7 bases fitting TRBD1. Trimming removed 0 bases from V and 2 bases from J; junction bases left unmatched: 5. Germline lookup yields CDR1 SGHRS and CDR2 YFSETQ. The CDR3 runs 15 residues. The CDR3 DNA reads as TGCGCCAGCAGCTTGGGGACAGGCACAGCCTACGAGCAGTACTTC. It is translated as CASSLGTGTAYEQYF.

The V and J genes are TRBV11-2 and TRBJ1-6; D gene unclear. The germline CDR1 and CDR2 sequences are SGHAT and FQNNGV. CDR3 length: 15 residues. The V and J ends lost 0 bases and 0 bases respectively, with 3 bases between them. DNA for the CDR3: TGTGCCAGCAGCTTAGAGAGCTCCTATAATTCACCCCTCCACTTT. Translating it yields CASSLESSYNSPLHF.

The chain recombines TRBV5-1 with TRBJ2-7, with 7 bases fitting TRBD1. Germline V lookup: CDR1 SGHRS, CDR2 YFSETQ. The junction had 3 bases not matched to a gene; V was cut back by 0 bases and J by 6 bases. The CDR3 length is 13 residues. The CDR3 here is CASSLVPGGEQYF. DNA of the CDR3: TGCGCCAGCAGCTTGGTTCCAGGGGGCGAGCAGTACTTC.

J is TRBJ1-5 and V is TRBV28; TRBD1 is a possible D gene (5 bases). The CDR3 spans 15 residues. The germline gives CDR1 MDHEN, CDR2 SYDVKM. V was pared by 6 bases and J by 4 bases, with 16 bases between. This chain's CDR3 is CASRKGLGKNQPQHF. The CDR3 coding sequence is TGTGCCAGCAGGAAGGGGTTAGGTAAGAATCAGCCCCAGCATTTT.

The chain couples TRBV5-1 to TRBJ2-7; the D call may be TRBD1 or TRBD2 (6 bases each). V was clipped by 4 bases and J by 3 bases, with 17 bases between them. CDR3 length: 15 residues. Germline V gene sequence: CDR1 SGHRS, CDR2 YFSETQ. Written as DNA, the CDR3 is TGCGCCAGCAGCCGCGGAGGAGGGGACAACTACGAGCAGTACTTC. This translates into CASSRGGGDNYEQYF.

V and J are TRBV19 and TRBJ1-2, with D unresolved. In germline, CDR1 is LNHDA, CDR2 SQIVND (reference sequence). Trimming stripped 3 bases from V and 4 bases from J, with 9 bases between. The CDR3 extends over 13 amino acids. For the CDR3, the DNA is TGTGCCAGTAGTATCGAGGGATTCTATGGCTACACCTTC. It is translated as CASSIEGFYGYTF.

The table lists this clone with a few counts. The V and J genes are TRBV6-5 and TRBJ1-2; a possible D gene is TRBD1 (6 bases). Trimming removed 2 bases at V and 5 bases at J, with 12 bases between. From germline, CDR1 is MNHEY and CDR2 SVGAGI. The CDR3 covers 14 residues. CDR3 sequence reads: CASSYGRGIYGYTF. In DNA form, the CDR3 reads TGTGCCAGCAGTTACGGCAGGGGTATTTATGGCTACACCTTC.

In DNA, the CDR3 is TGTGCCAGCAGTGAAGGGGGTAACGATCAGCCCCAGCATTTT. It translates to CASSEGGNDQPQHF. The chain couples TRBV6-1 to TRBJ1-5; D not resolved. Trimming shortened V by 1 base and J by 5 bases, and 9 bases separated the two germline ends. From germline, CDR1 is MNHNS and CDR2 SASEGT. CDR3 size: 14 residues.

The chain links TRBV14 to TRBJ2-1, with TRBD1 identical over 11 bases. The J segment lost 2 bases and the V segment lost 2 bases, leaving 8 bases of the junction unmatched. The germline CDR1 and CDR2 sequences are SGHDN and FVKESK. The CDR3 consists of 18 residues. The CDR3 loop reads CASSQLGTGGSTYNEQFF. The DNA for the CDR3 is TGTGCCAGCAGCCAATTAGGGACAGGGGGTTCAACCTACAATGAGCAGTTCTTC. Full variable domain (rest looked up from reference TRBV14 and TRBJ2-1): EAGVTQFPSHSVIEKGQTVTLRCDPISGHDNLYWYRRVMGKEIKFLLHFVKESKQDESGMPNNRFLAERTGGTYSTLKVQPAELEDSGVYFCASSQLGTGGSTYNEQFFGPGTRLTVL.

The gene calls are TRBV10-1 and TRBJ1-1, with a weak D call TRBD1 (6 bases). Germline assignment: CDR1 WNHNN and CDR2 SYGVQD (reference sequence). V was shortened by 6 bases and J by 1 base, with 15 bases between the two germline ends. The CDR3 has 15 amino acids. The CDR3 coding sequence is TGCGCCAGCAGCGAAACCCCGGGACAGAACACTGAAGCTTTCTTT. Its protein is CASSETPGQNTEAFF.

The J gene is TRBJ1-4, the V gene TRBV29-1; D is unclear. The length of the CDR3 is 15 residues. Trimming left V 1 base short and J 0 bases short, with 9 bases between. The germline V gene has CDR1 SQVTM and CDR2 ANQGSEA. The CDR3 is CSVEGTEATNEKLFF. The CDR3, as DNA: TGCAGCGTTGAAGGAACAGAAGCAACTAATGAAAAACTGTTTTTT. The whole variable domain, remainder taken from reference TRBV29-1 and TRBJ1-4, is SAVISQKPSRDICQRGTSLTIQCQVDSQVTMMFWYRQQPGQSLTLIATANQGSEATYESGFVIDKFPISRPNLTFSTLTVSNMSPEDSSIYLCSVEGTEATNEKLFFGSGTQLSVL.

V is TRBV27 and J is TRBJ1-6; tentative D call: TRBD1 (6 bases). The CDR3 is 17 residues long. Trimming shortened V by 4 bases and J by 1 base, and 14 bases separated the two germline ends. The germline V gene has CDR1 MNHEY and CDR2 SMNVEV (reference sequence). The CDR3 coding sequence is TGTGCCAGCAGTTCCCCAGGCAGGGGATCCTATAATTCACCCCTCCACTTT. It codes for CASSSPGRGSYNSPLHF.

This sequence joins TRBV19 and TRBJ1-6; weak D call: TRBD1 (5 bases). The CDR3 consists of 16 residues. Trimming took off 2 bases at V and 6 bases at J, with 14 bases between the two ends. Per germline, CDR1 LNHDA and CDR2 SQIVND (reference sequence). The CDR3 DNA sequence: TGTGCCAGTAGTATAAAGCCTCCTGGGGGTAATTCACCCCTCCACTTT. Encoded protein: CASSIKPPGGNSPLHF.

The chain couples TRBV6-5 to TRBJ1-2, with D maybe TRBD1 (5 bases). The CDR3 has 15 residues. Trimming took 6 bases from V and 1 from J, leaving 15 bases between them. Germline CDR1 MNHEY, CDR2 SVGAGI. CDR3 nucleotide sequence: TGTGCCAGCAGACTCAGGGACGGAGTTAACTATGGCTACACCTTC. Residues: CASRLRDGVNYGYTF.

This chain joins TRBV4-2 and TRBJ2-7; D is perhaps TRBD2 (5 bases). The ends were cut back, 0 bases at V and 3 bases at J, with 12 bases in the middle. Germline CDR1 and CDR2: LGHNA and YNFKEQ. CDR3 size: 15 residues. CDR3 nucleotide sequence: TGTGCCAGCAGCCAAGAGCACCTAGCTAGCTACGAGCAGTACTTC. Residues: CASSQEHLASYEQYF.

The chain carries TRBV28 and TRBJ1-1; D is perhaps TRBD1 (6 bases). The CDR3 runs to 11 residues. Between the trimmed V and J ends, which lost 6 bases and 8 bases, there was a span of 10 bases. Germline-derived CDR1 and CDR2 are MDHEN and SYDVKM. The CDR3 spells CASSYDREAFF. The DNA of the CDR3 is TGTGCCAGCAGCTATGACAGGGAAGCTTTCTTT.

V usage is TRBV5-1 and J usage is TRBJ2-1; 13 bases align to TRBD2. The CDR3 runs to 16 residues. The V and J ends lost 4 bases and 5 bases, in that order; junction bases with no gene match: 6. Germline V CDR1 and CDR2: SGHRS, YFSETQ. CDR3 coding DNA: TGCGCCAGCAGCCCAGGTGGACTAGCGGGGGACAATGAGCAGTTCTTC. It specifies CASSPGGLAGDNEQFF.

The chain employs TRBV10-3 and TRBJ2-3, with D perhaps TRBD2 (6 bases). Germline V gene data show CDR1 as ENHRY and CDR2 as SYGVKD. This CDR3 region has 15 residues. Deletions cut 6 bases from V and 4 bases from J, with 17 bases between. CDR3 loop: CAIRALEGGPDTQYF. The CDR3 coding sequence is TGTGCCATCAGAGCCCTTGAGGGAGGACCAGATACGCAGTATTTT.